These T cell receptor beta chains were read from a single sample in a study of blood T cell repertoires in COVID-19. The protocol was immunoSEQ multiplex PCR, while the TCRdb copy is restricted to in-frame clones and leaves out a portion. The data contain roughly 180,000 clones, 79% of them singletons. The material sequenced was peripheral blood. These receptors all come from a woman in her sixties or seventies with COVID-19, enrolled during active disease. Each CDR3 is given with its conserved first and last residue. D genes are given only for firm matches. The listing skips clone size in some rows; elsewhere it reads once, few, many or a size class.

j_gene: TRBJ2-5; d_gene: .; v_gene: TRBV7-9; abundance: .; CDR3nt: TGTGCCAGCAGCTCCTCTAGCGTGAAAGAGACCCAGTACTTC; CDR3aa: CASSSSSVKETQYF
j_gene: TRBJ1-6; d_gene: .; v_gene: TRBV28; abundance: .; CDR3nt: TGTGCCAGCAGTCCCACAGGGAGCTATAATTCACCCCTCCACTTT; CDR3aa: CASSPTGSYNSPLHF
j_gene: TRBJ2-2; d_gene: TRBD2; v_gene: TRBV18; abundance: .; CDR3nt: TGTGCCAGCTCACCACTTCATGGACTAGAAAAGGGGGAGCTGTTTTTT; CDR3aa: CASSPLHGLEKGELFF
j_gene: TRBJ2-7; d_gene: .; v_gene: TRBV4-3; abundance: .; CDR3nt: TGCGCCAGCAGCCAAGAACCAGCGGAGGCATACGAGCAGTACTTC; CDR3aa: CASSQEPAEAYEQYF
j_gene: TRBJ1-5; d_gene: TRBD1; v_gene: TRBV7-2; abundance: few; CDR3nt: TGTGCCAGCAGCTTAGCCCTGGACAGGGGGAACCAGCCCCAGCATTTT; CDR3aa: CASSLALDRGNQPQHF
j_gene: TRBJ2-7; d_gene: .; v_gene: TRBV5-1; abundance: .; CDR3nt: TGCGCCAGCAGCTTGGGCTACCCATACGAGCAGTACTTC; CDR3aa: CASSLGYPYEQYF
j_gene: TRBJ2-2; d_gene: TRBD1; v_gene: TRBV7-2; abundance: .; CDR3nt: TGTGCCAGCAGCTTGGGACCGGGACAGGGGGCCGGGGAGCTGTTTTTT; CDR3aa: CASSLGPGQGAGELFF
j_gene: TRBJ2-2; d_gene: TRBD2; v_gene: TRBV18; abundance: .; CDR3nt: TGTGCCAGCTCACCACCGAATAAACTAGCGGGAGCCGGGGAGCTGTTTTTT; CDR3aa: CASSPPNKLAGAGELFF
j_gene: TRBJ1-1; d_gene: .; v_gene: TRBV7-2; abundance: .; CDR3nt: TGTGCCAGCAGCTTAGAGGGGCTAATGAACACTGAAGCTTTCTTT; CDR3aa: CASSLEGLMNTEAFF
j_gene: TRBJ2-7; d_gene: .; v_gene: TRBV10-3; abundance: .; CDR3nt: TGTGCCATCAGTGAGTCGAAGGCAGGGCATTGGTACGAGCAGTACTTC; CDR3aa: CAISESKAGHWYEQYF
j_gene: TRBJ1-5; d_gene: TRBD1; v_gene: TRBV28; abundance: .; CDR3nt: TGTGCCAGCAGCAGGGGGGCGCGGCAGCCCCAGCATTTT; CDR3aa: CASSRGARQPQHF
j_gene: TRBJ1-2; d_gene: TRBD1; v_gene: TRBV6-2/TRBV6-3; abundance: .; CDR3nt: TGTGCCAGCAGACCTACCGGGACAGGGTTCTTGTACTATGGCTACACCTTC; CDR3aa: CASRPTGTGFLYYGYTF
j_gene: TRBJ2-3; d_gene: .; v_gene: TRBV30; abundance: .; CDR3nt: TGTGCCTGGAGGCGGGGCCTTAGCACAGATACGCAGTATTTT; CDR3aa: CAWRRGLSTDTQYF
j_gene: TRBJ2-1; d_gene: TRBD1; v_gene: TRBV5-1; abundance: once; CDR3nt: TGCGCCAGCAGAACAGGGGGTGATGAGCAGTTCTTC; CDR3aa: CASRTGGDEQFF
j_gene: TRBJ2-5; d_gene: TRBD2; v_gene: TRBV3-1/TRBV3-2; abundance: .; CDR3nt: TGTGCCAGCAGCCAAGTTAGGGGAGGGCAAGAGACCCAGTACTTC; CDR3aa: CASSQVRGGQETQYF
j_gene: TRBJ2-7; d_gene: .; v_gene: TRBV6-2/TRBV6-3; abundance: once; CDR3nt: TGTGCCAGCAGTTACCTCGGGACTTACTACGAGCAGTACTTC; CDR3aa: CASSYLGTYYEQYF
j_gene: TRBJ1-1; d_gene: TRBD1; v_gene: TRBV28; abundance: .; CDR3nt: TGTGCCAGCAGTTTAGTCTCTGGGACAGGGGTTTTGGAAACTGAAGCTTTCTTT; CDR3aa: CASSLVSGTGVLETEAFF
j_gene: TRBJ1-5; d_gene: .; v_gene: TRBV28; abundance: .; CDR3nt: TGTGCCAGCAGTTTATCCGGGCAGCCCCAGCATTTT; CDR3aa: CASSLSGQPQHF
j_gene: TRBJ2-3; d_gene: .; v_gene: TRBV10-2; abundance: .; CDR3nt: TGCGCCAGCATGGACGAGGCGGGCAGCACAGATACGCAGTATTTT; CDR3aa: CASMDEAGSTDTQYF
j_gene: TRBJ2-7; d_gene: TRBD2; v_gene: TRBV5-4; abundance: .; CDR3nt: TGTGCCAGCAGGGGACTAACTAACGAGCAGTACTTC; CDR3aa: CASRGLTNEQYF
j_gene: TRBJ2-5; d_gene: .; v_gene: TRBV11-2; abundance: .; CDR3nt: TGTGCCAGCAGATCGGAATGGGCCCAAGAGACCCAGTACTTC; CDR3aa: CASRSEWAQETQYF
j_gene: TRBJ1-2; d_gene: TRBD1; v_gene: TRBV28; abundance: .; CDR3nt: TGTGCCAGCAGTCCCAGGACAGGGATAGCCTATGGCTACACCTTC; CDR3aa: CASSPRTGIAYGYTF
j_gene: TRBJ1-2; d_gene: .; v_gene: TRBV7-9; abundance: few; CDR3nt: TGTGCCAGCAGCCCCCTTGACCAAAAGGGGCCCTATGGCTACACCTTC; CDR3aa: CASSPLDQKGPYGYTF
j_gene: TRBJ2-3; d_gene: TRBD2; v_gene: TRBV27; abundance: .; CDR3nt: TGTGCCAGCAGTTTTCGACTAGCGGGAGCAGGGGATACGCAGTATTTT; CDR3aa: CASSFRLAGAGDTQYF
j_gene: TRBJ1-6; d_gene: .; v_gene: TRBV7-9; abundance: .; CDR3nt: TGTGCCAGCAGCGAGAGGACTGTGGGTAATTCACCCCTCCACTTT; CDR3aa: CASSERTVGNSPLHF
j_gene: TRBJ2-1; d_gene: .; v_gene: TRBV27; abundance: .; CDR3nt: TGTGCCAGCAGTTTTCTCCCCCGTCAGTACAATGAGCAGTTCTTC; CDR3aa: CASSFLPRQYNEQFF
j_gene: TRBJ2-1; d_gene: TRBD2; v_gene: TRBV19; abundance: many; CDR3nt: TGTGCCTCCTCGGGCGGGGGGATCAATGAGCAGTTCTTC; CDR3aa: CASSGGGINEQFF
j_gene: TRBJ2-5; d_gene: TRBD1; v_gene: TRBV6-5; abundance: .; CDR3nt: TGTGCCAGCAGTTTAGACAGGGGAGAGACCCAGTACTTC; CDR3aa: CASSLDRGETQYF
j_gene: TRBJ1-5; d_gene: .; v_gene: TRBV2; abundance: .; CDR3nt: TGTGCCAGCAGTGCGGGCAGGGGCACGGCCCGGCCCCAGCATTTT; CDR3aa: CASSAGRGTARPQHF
j_gene: TRBJ2-7; d_gene: TRBD1; v_gene: TRBV10-1; abundance: .; CDR3nt: TGCGCCAGCAGTGAGCCGCTAGGACAGGGGCGATTCTCCTACGAGCAGTACTTC; CDR3aa: CASSEPLGQGRFSYEQYF
j_gene: TRBJ1-4; d_gene: .; v_gene: TRBV29-1; abundance: .; CDR3nt: TGCAGCGTTAAGACAGGCGGTAATGAAAAACTGTTTTTT; CDR3aa: CSVKTGGNEKLFF
j_gene: TRBJ1-6; d_gene: .; v_gene: TRBV5-1; abundance: .; CDR3nt: TGCGCCAGCAGCTTGGCTCGGAATTCACCCCTCCACTTT; CDR3aa: CASSLARNSPLHF
j_gene: TRBJ2-7; d_gene: TRBD2; v_gene: TRBV7-9; abundance: few; CDR3nt: TGTGCCAGCAGCTTTCGGCGGAGTAGCGGGGCACGGGACGAGCAGTACTTC; CDR3aa: CASSFRRSSGARDEQYF
j_gene: TRBJ2-7; d_gene: .; v_gene: TRBV7-8; abundance: once; CDR3nt: TGTGCCAGCAGCTTAGCAGGGAGCGAGCAGTACTTC; CDR3aa: CASSLAGSEQYF
j_gene: TRBJ1-4; d_gene: TRBD1; v_gene: TRBV19; abundance: .; CDR3nt: TGTGCCAGTAGTATGACACAGGGGTTTAGTGAAAAACTGTTTTTT; CDR3aa: CASSMTQGFSEKLFF
j_gene: TRBJ1-4; d_gene: .; v_gene: TRBV15; abundance: .; CDR3nt: TGTGCCACCAGCAGAGATCGGGGGGCGCGGGAAAAACTGTTTTTT; CDR3aa: CATSRDRGAREKLFF
j_gene: TRBJ1-2; d_gene: TRBD1; v_gene: TRBV3-1/TRBV3-2; abundance: .; CDR3nt: TGTGCCAGCAGCCAAGTACAGGGGGACGGCTACACCTTC; CDR3aa: CASSQVQGDGYTF
j_gene: TRBJ2-2; d_gene: .; v_gene: TRBV5-6; abundance: .; CDR3nt: TGTGCCAGCAGCTTGGGGTCCTACAGGGCCAAGACCGGGGAGCTGTTTTTT; CDR3aa: CASSLGSYRAKTGELFF
j_gene: TRBJ1-1; d_gene: TRBD1; v_gene: TRBV10-3; abundance: .; CDR3nt: TGTGCCATCAGTGAATTGAGACAGGGAGGCGTGAACACTGAAGCTTTCTTT; CDR3aa: CAISELRQGGVNTEAFF
j_gene: TRBJ1-6; d_gene: TRBD1; v_gene: TRBV28; abundance: .; CDR3nt: TGTGCCAGCAGTAAACCCTCGACAGGGATTAATTCACCCCTCCACTTT; CDR3aa: CASSKPSTGINSPLHF